This T cell receptor (beta chain) was recovered during a study of blood T cells in healthy people across ages. Study results and caveats: Naive T cell percentage by flow cytometry tracked strongly with beta diversity. Measured against age, TCR beta diversity per million T cells decreased in a roughly linear manner.

Combining a sample-barcoded 5' primer with a J-beta primer mix, a second PCR ran for about 7 to 12 cycles. All cDNA molecules were each tagged by a template-switch adaptor with 12 random nucleotides. TCRdb called the 5' RACE reads again in MiXCR, with one record for every CDR3 protein. The sample contains 270,000 or so distinct CDR3 sequences, 25% to 30% of which appear only once. This clonotype was counted once. Antigen: not known. The V gene's germline CDR1 is DFQATT and CDR2 SNEGSKA (reference sequence). V lost 6 bases, J lost 0 bases, and 8 bases stayed unmatched. The CDR3 extends over 16 amino acids.

The source material was blood. The receptor's source is a woman between 65 and 79 years old in good health. The rearrangement links TRBV20-1 to TRBJ2-6, with TRBD1 identical over 7 bases. The CDR3: CSASDRSISGANVLTF. The CDR3 coding sequence is TGCAGTGCATCGGACAGGTCCATCTCTGGGGCCAACGTCCTGACTTTC.